Described below is a single TCR beta chain sequence and its context. The data originate from a study of blood T cells in healthy people across ages. At the level of the study: For every two T cells, template switching captured about one barcoded beta molecule.

Extractions gave at least 5.5 micrograms of total RNA per sample. Next came a second PCR, run for about 6 to 12 cycles, which used a sample-barcoded 5' primer along with a J-beta primer mix. TCRdb re-derived calls from the 5' RACE reads in MiXCR, one entry per CDR3 protein. The repertoire holds 890,000 or so distinct CDR3 sequences, roughly 60% seen once, with about a quarter in the top ten. Germline-derived CDR1 and CDR2 are MNHEY and SVGEGT. This CDR3 is 16 amino acids long. V gave up 4 bases and J gave up 4 bases, with 19 bases separating them. The chain couples TRBV6-2 or TRBV6-3 to TRBJ2-5; possibly TRBD1 or TRBD2 for D (5 bases each). The clonotype was recovered from a man aged 25 to 45 in good health. Sequenced sample: blood. The CDR3 is CASSSNRRTGRETQYF. Written as DNA, the CDR3 is TGTGCCAGCAGTTCCAATCGAAGGACGGGGCGAGAGACCCAGTACTTC.